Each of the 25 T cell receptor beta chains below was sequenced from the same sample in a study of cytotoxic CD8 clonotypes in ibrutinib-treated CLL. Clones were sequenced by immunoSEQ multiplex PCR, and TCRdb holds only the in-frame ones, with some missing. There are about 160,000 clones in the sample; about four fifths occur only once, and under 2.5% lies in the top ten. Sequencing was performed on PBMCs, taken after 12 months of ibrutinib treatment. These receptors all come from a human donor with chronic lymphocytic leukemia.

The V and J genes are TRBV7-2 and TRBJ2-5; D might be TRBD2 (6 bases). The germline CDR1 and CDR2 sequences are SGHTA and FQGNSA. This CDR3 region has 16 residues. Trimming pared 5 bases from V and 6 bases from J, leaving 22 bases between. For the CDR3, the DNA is TGTGCCAGCAGCCAACGGATGGGCGTGGGGGGACAGACCCAGTACTTC. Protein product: CASSQRMGVGGQTQYF.

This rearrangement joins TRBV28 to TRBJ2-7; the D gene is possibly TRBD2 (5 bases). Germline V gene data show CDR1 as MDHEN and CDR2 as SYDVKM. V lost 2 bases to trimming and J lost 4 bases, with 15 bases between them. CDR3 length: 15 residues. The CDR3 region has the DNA TGTGCCAGCAGTTTAGTGGTTCCGGGAAGATACGAGCAGTACTTC. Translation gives CASSLVVPGRYEQYF.

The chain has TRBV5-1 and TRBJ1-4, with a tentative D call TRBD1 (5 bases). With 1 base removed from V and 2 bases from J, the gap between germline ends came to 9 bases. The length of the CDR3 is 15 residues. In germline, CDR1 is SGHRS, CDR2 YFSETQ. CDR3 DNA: TGCGCCAGCAGCTTGACCGGGGCGACTAATGAAAAACTGTTTTTT. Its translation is CASSLTGATNEKLFF.

CDR3 loop: CASRKTGQETQYF. DNA for the CDR3: TGTGCCAGCAGGAAGACAGGACAAGAGACCCAGTACTTC. The chain has TRBV28 and TRBJ2-5, with D possibly matching TRBD1 (6 bases). Germline V gene data show CDR1 as MDHEN and CDR2 as SYDVKM. The CDR3 is 13 residues long. Between the trimmed V and J ends, which lost 6 bases and 2 bases, there was a span of 10 bases.

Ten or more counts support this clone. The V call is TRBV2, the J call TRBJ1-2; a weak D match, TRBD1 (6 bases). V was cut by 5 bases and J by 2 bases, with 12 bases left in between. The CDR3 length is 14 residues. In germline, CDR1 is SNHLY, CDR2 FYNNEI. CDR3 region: CASSRDKGNYGYTF. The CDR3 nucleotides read TGTGCCAGCAGTAGGGACAAGGGGAACTATGGCTACACCTTC. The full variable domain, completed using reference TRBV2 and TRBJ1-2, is EPEVTQTPSHQVTQMGQEVILRCVPISNHLYFYWYRQILGQKVEFLVSFYNNEISEKSEIFDDQFSVERPDGSNFTLKIRSTKLEDSAMYFCASSRDKGNYGYTFGSGTRLTVV.

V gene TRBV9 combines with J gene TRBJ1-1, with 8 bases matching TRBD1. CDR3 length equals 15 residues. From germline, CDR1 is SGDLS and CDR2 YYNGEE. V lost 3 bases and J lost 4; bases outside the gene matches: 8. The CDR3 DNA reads TGTGCCAGCAGCGCTGCCAGGGGGCCGGGCACTGAAGCTTTCTTT. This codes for CASSAARGPGTEAFF.

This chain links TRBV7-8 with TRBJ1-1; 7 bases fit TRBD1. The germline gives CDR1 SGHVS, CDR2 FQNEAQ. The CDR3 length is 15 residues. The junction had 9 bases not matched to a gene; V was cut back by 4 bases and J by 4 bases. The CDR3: CASSYRETGSTEAFF. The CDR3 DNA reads TGTGCCAGCAGCTACCGTGAGACAGGGTCCACTGAAGCTTTCTTT.

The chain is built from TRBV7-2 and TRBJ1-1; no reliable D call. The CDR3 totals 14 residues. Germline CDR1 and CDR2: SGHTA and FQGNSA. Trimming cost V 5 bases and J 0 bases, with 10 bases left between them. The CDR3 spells CASSIAGVNTEAFF. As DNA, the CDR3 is TGTGCCAGCAGCATCGCTGGGGTGAACACTGAAGCTTTCTTT.

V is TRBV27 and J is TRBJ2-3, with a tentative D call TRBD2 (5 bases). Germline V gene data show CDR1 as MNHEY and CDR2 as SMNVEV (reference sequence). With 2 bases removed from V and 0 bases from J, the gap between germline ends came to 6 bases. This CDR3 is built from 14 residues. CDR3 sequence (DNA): TGTGCCAGCAGTTTACGAGGGAGCACAGATACGCAGTATTTT. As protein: CASSLRGSTDTQYF.

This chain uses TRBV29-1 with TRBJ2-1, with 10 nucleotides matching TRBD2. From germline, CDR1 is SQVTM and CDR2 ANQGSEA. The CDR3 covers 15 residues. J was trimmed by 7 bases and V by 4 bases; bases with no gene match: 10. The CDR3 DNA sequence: TGCAGCGTTGTGCGCCCCAGCGGGAGGGTTAATGAGCAGTTCTTC. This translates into CSVVRPSGRVNEQFF.

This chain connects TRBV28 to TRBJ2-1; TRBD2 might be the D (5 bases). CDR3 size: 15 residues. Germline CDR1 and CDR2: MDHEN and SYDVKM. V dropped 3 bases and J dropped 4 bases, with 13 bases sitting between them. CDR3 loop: CASSFRGDSYNEQFF. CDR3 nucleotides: TGTGCCAGCAGTTTCCGGGGAGACTCTTACAATGAGCAGTTCTTC. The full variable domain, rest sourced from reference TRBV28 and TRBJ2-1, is DVKVTQSSRYLVKRTGEKVFLECVQDMDHENMFWYRQDPGLGLRLIYFSYDVKMKEKGDIPEGYSVSREKKERFSLILESASTNQTSMYLCASSFRGDSYNEQFFGPGTRLTVL.

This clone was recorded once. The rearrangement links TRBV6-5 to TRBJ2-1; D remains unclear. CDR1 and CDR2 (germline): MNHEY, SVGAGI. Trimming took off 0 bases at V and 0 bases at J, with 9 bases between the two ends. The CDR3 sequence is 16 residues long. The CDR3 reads CASSYSYQSSYNEQFF. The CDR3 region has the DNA TGTGCCAGCAGTTACTCGTATCAGAGCTCCTACAATGAGCAGTTCTTC.

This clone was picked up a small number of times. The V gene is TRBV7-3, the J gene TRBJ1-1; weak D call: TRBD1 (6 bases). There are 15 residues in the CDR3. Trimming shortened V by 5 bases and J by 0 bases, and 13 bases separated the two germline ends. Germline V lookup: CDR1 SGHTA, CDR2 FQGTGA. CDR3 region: CASSPTGILNTEAFF. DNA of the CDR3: TGTGCCAGCAGCCCTACAGGGATACTGAACACTGAAGCTTTCTTT.

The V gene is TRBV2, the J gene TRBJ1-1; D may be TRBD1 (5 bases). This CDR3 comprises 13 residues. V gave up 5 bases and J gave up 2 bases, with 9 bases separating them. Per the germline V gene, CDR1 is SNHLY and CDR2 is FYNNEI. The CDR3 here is CASSQGENTEAFF. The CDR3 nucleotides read TGTGCCAGCAGTCAAGGGGAAAACACTGAAGCTTTCTTT.

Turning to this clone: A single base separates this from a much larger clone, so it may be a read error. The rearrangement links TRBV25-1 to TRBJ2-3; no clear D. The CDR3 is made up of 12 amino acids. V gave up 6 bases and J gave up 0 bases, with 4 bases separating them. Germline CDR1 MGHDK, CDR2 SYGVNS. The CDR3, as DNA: TGTGCCAGCAGCCCCAGCACAGATACGCAGTATTTT. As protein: CASSPSTDTQYF.

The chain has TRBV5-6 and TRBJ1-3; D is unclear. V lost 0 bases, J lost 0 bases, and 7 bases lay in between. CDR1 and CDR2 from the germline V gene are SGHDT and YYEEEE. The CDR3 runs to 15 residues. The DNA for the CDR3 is TGTGCCAGCAGCTTGGGGTCTGACTCTGGAAACACCATATATTTT. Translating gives CASSLGSDSGNTIYF.

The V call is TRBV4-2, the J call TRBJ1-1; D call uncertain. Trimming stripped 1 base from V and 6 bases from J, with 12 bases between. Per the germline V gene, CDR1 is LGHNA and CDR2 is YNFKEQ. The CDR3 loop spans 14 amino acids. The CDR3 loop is CASSQGSGWAEAFF. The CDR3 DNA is TGTGCCAGCAGCCAAGGATCCGGGTGGGCTGAAGCTTTCTTT.

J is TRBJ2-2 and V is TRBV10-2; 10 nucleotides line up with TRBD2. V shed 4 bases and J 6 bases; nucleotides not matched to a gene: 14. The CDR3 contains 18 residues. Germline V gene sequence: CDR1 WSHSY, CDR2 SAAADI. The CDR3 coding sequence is TGCGCCAGCAGTGTGGGGGCGCGGGCTAGCGGGAGTGCCGGGGAGCTGTTTTTT. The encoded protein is CASSVGARASGSAGELFF.

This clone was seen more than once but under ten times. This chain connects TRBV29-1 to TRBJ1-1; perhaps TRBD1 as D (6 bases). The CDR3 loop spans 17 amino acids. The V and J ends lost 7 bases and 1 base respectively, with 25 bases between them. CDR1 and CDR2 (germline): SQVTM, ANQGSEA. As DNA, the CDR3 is TGCAGCGGGGCCGGGACACCTCAAATCACCCCGAACACTGAAGCTTTCTTT. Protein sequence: CSGAGTPQITPNTEAFF.

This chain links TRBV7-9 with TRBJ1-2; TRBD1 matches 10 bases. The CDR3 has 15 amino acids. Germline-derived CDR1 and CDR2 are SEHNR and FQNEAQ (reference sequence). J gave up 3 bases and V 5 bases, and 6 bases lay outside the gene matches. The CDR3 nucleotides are TGTGCCAGCAGCGGGGGACAGGGGCGGGACTATGGCTACACCTTC. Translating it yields CASSGGQGRDYGYTF.

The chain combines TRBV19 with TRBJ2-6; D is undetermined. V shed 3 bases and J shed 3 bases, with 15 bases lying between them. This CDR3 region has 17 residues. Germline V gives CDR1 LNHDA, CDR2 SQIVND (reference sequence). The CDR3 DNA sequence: TGTGCCAGTAGTATCCCCTTAGTCCTGGGTGGGGCCAACGTCCTGACTTTC. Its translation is CASSIPLVLGGANVLTF.

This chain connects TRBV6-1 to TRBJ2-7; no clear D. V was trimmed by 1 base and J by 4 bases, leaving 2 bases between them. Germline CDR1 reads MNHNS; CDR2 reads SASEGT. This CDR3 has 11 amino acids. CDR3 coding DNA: TGTGCCAGCAGTGAAGAGTACGAGCAGTACTTC. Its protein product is CASSEEYEQYF.

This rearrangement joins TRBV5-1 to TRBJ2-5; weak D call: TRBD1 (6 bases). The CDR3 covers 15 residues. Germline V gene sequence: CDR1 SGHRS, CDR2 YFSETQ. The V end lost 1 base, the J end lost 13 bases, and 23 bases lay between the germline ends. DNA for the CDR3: TGCGCCAGCAGCTTGAGAACAGGGAGACCTACGGCGTGGTACTTC. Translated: CASSLRTGRPTAWYF.

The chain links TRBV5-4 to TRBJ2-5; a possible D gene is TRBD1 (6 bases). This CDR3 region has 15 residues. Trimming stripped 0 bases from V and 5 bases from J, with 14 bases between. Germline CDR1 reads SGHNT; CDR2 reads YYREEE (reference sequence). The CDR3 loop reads CASSLDYRDGETQYF. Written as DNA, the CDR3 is TGTGCCAGCAGCTTGGACTACAGGGATGGGGAGACCCAGTACTTC.

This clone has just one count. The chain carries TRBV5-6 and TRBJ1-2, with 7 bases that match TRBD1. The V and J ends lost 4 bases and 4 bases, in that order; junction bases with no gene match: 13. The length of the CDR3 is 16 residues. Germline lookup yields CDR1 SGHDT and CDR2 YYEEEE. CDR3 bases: TGTGCCAGCAGCGCAGGGGGTTCCTTAGGTGGCTATGGCTACACCTTC. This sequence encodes CASSAGGSLGGYGYTF.